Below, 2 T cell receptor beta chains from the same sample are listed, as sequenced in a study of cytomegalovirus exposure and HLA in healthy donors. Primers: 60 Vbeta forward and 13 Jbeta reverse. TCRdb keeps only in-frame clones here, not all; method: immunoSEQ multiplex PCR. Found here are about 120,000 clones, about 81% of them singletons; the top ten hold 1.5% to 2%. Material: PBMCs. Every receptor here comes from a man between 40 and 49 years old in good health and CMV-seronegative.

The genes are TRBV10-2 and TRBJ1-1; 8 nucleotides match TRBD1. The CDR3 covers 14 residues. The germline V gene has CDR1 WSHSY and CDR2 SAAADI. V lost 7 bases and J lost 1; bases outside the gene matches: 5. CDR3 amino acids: CASTGQGPNTEAFF. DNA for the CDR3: TGCGCCAGCACCGGACAGGGACCGAACACTGAAGCTTTCTTT.

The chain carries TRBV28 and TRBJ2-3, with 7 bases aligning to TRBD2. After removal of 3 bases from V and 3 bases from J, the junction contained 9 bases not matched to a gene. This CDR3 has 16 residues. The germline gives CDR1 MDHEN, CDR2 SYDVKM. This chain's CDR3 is CASSLVEGRGTDTQYF. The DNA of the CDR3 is TGTGCCAGCAGTTTGGTTGAGGGGAGGGGTACAGATACGCAGTATTTT.